The 2 T cell receptor beta chains reported below all come from one sample, sequenced in a study of immune cell composition in non-small cell lung cancer. The normal lung sample lay at least 3 cm, and maximally far, from the tumour. The data were produced by immunoSEQ multiplex PCR, yet TCRdb's version contains in-frame clones alone and is incomplete. The sample includes approximately 2,500 clones, about 72% of them seen just once. The source material was non-adjacent lung tissue. The receptor set was obtained from a human donor with non-small cell lung cancer.

CDR3 in amino acids: CASRRGTSGDNEQFF. The DNA for the CDR3 is TGTGCCAGCAGACGTGGGACTAGCGGGGACAATGAGCAGTTCTTC. This chain uses TRBV6-5 with TRBJ2-1; TRBD2 aligns across 13 bases. Germline trimming cut 6 bases from V and 5 bases from J; bases unmatched to any gene: 4. This CDR3 is 15 amino acids long. CDR1 MNHEY and CDR2 SVGAGI come from the germline V gene.

This chain links TRBV6-5 with TRBJ1-2; TRBD1 agrees at 7 bases. Per the germline V gene, CDR1 is MNHEY and CDR2 is SVGAGI. With V trimmed by 4 bases and J by 6 bases, 14 bases remained unmatched. The CDR3 has 16 residues. Here the CDR3 reads CASSLGVGTGADGYTF. The CDR3 DNA follows: TGTGCCAGCAGTTTGGGGGTCGGAACAGGGGCCGATGGCTACACCTTC.